These T cell receptor beta chains were read from a single sample in a study of blood T cells in healthy people across ages. One entry per CDR3 protein, called by TCRdb with MiXCR from the 5' RACE reads. The sample lists around 1.7 million distinct CDR3 sequences, over 25% seen once, with 7.7% in the top ten. Material for sequencing was blood. Every receptor here comes from a woman in her twenties or thirties in good health. The CDR3 runs from the conserved cysteine through the conserved F or W. A D gene is named only where the DNA matches it firmly. Part of the rows lack a size; the others show once, few, many or a class for expanded clones.

V gene: TRBV9
J gene: TRBJ1-1
D gene: NA
clone size: few
CDR3 protein: CASSSQPQVNTEAFF
CDR3 DNA: TGTGCCAGCAGCTCCCAACCACAGGTGAACACTGAAGCTTTCTTT

V gene: TRBV12-3/TRBV12-4
J gene: TRBJ1-5
D gene: NA
clone size: few
CDR3 protein: CASSLRAGPHQPQHF
CDR3 DNA: TGTGCCAGCAGTTTGAGGGCAGGACCACATCAGCCCCAGCATTTT

V gene: TRBV6-6
J gene: TRBJ2-5
D gene: NA
clone size: NA
CDR3 protein: CASSYTGEETQYF
CDR3 DNA: TGTGCCAGCAGTTACACGGGTGAAGAGACCCAGTACTTC

V gene: TRBV7-2
J gene: TRBJ2-7
D gene: TRBD2
clone size: few
CDR3 protein: CASSRRLAGVYEQYF
CDR3 DNA: TGTGCCAGCAGCCGAAGACTAGCGGGAGTGTACGAGCAGTACTTC

V gene: TRBV27
J gene: TRBJ1-6
D gene: TRBD1
clone size: few
CDR3 protein: CAPQPGGNSPLHF
CDR3 DNA: TGTGCCCCACAACCAGGGGGCAATTCACCCCTCCACTTT

V gene: TRBV18
J gene: TRBJ1-1
D gene: TRBD1
clone size: many
CDR3 protein: CASSPRQGVAEAFF
CDR3 DNA: TGTGCCAGCTCACCACGACAGGGAGTGGCTGAAGCTTTCTTT

V gene: TRBV10-2
J gene: TRBJ1-6
D gene: TRBD1
clone size: many
CDR3 protein: CASSEQGASSPLHF
CDR3 DNA: TGCGCCAGCAGTGAACAGGGGGCGAGTTCACCCCTCCACTTT

V gene: TRBV6-1
J gene: TRBJ2-7
D gene: TRBD2
clone size: few
CDR3 protein: CASSEALGGSSHEQYF
CDR3 DNA: TGTGCCAGCAGTGAAGCGCTGGGGGGGAGCTCCCACGAGCAGTACTTC

V gene: TRBV29-1
J gene: TRBJ2-5
D gene: TRBD2
clone size: many
CDR3 protein: CSVLSGGQETQYF
CDR3 DNA: TGCAGCGTCCTTAGCGGGGGACAAGAGACCCAGTACTTC

V gene: TRBV2
J gene: TRBJ2-5
D gene: TRBD1
clone size: NA
CDR3 protein: CASRFRDRLTETQYF
CDR3 DNA: TGTGCCAGCAGGTTCCGGGACAGGCTTACAGAGACCCAGTACTTC

V gene: TRBV12-5
J gene: TRBJ2-1
D gene: TRBD1
clone size: NA
CDR3 protein: CASGLGDSSSYNEQFF
CDR3 DNA: TGTGCTAGTGGTTTGGGGGACAGCAGCTCCTACAATGAGCAGTTCTTC

V gene: TRBV20-1
J gene: TRBJ1-4
D gene: TRBD1
clone size: NA
CDR3 protein: CSARGKPEKLFF
CDR3 DNA: TGCAGTGCCAGGGGGAAGCCTGAAAAACTGTTTTTT

V gene: TRBV2
J gene: TRBJ1-5
D gene: NA
clone size: NA
CDR3 protein: CASGGGKAKQPQHF
CDR3 DNA: TGTGCCAGCGGAGGGGGTAAAGCAAAGCAGCCCCAGCATTTT

V gene: TRBV10-2
J gene: TRBJ1-2
D gene: NA
clone size: many
CDR3 protein: CASSEYPSGDGYTF
CDR3 DNA: TGCGCCAGCAGTGAGTATCCCTCCGGGGACGGCTACACCTTC

V gene: TRBV27
J gene: TRBJ1-4
D gene: NA
clone size: NA
CDR3 protein: CASGPLRRRVDGEKLFF
CDR3 DNA: TGTGCCAGCGGTCCTCTCCGGCGTAGGGTGGATGGTGAAAAACTGTTTTTT

V gene: TRBV5-5
J gene: TRBJ2-1
D gene: NA
clone size: many
CDR3 protein: CASSLTRQTRGEQFF
CDR3 DNA: TGTGCCAGCAGCTTGACGAGACAAACAAGGGGTGAGCAGTTCTTC

V gene: TRBV5-1
J gene: TRBJ1-1
D gene: NA
clone size: few
CDR3 protein: CASSADMEAFF
CDR3 DNA: TGCGCCAGCAGCGCAGACATGGAGGCTTTCTTT

V gene: TRBV7-3
J gene: TRBJ2-7
D gene: TRBD2
clone size: NA
CDR3 protein: CAGSLSSGATTYEQYF
CDR3 DNA: TGTGCCGGCAGCTTGTCTAGCGGGGCTACTACCTACGAGCAGTACTTC

V gene: TRBV9
J gene: TRBJ2-7
D gene: NA
clone size: NA
CDR3 protein: CASSVAPDAPYEQYF
CDR3 DNA: TGTGCCAGCAGCGTAGCTCCGGATGCCCCCTACGAGCAGTACTTC

V gene: TRBV29-1
J gene: TRBJ1-1
D gene: TRBD1
clone size: few
CDR3 protein: CSVAPGTVGTEAFF
CDR3 DNA: TGCAGCGTTGCCCCTGGGACAGTTGGCACTGAAGCTTTCTTT

V gene: TRBV10-3
J gene: TRBJ2-1
D gene: TRBD2
clone size: NA
CDR3 protein: CAISDYSSGRSNEQFF
CDR3 DNA: TGTGCCATCAGTGACTATTCTAGCGGGAGAAGTAATGAGCAGTTCTTC

V gene: TRBV14
J gene: TRBJ1-2
D gene: TRBD1
clone size: NA
CDR3 protein: CASSLSWRGQGGYTF
CDR3 DNA: TGTGCCAGCAGCCTATCTTGGAGGGGGCAGGGTGGCTACACCTTC

V gene: TRBV7-2
J gene: TRBJ2-1
D gene: TRBD2
clone size: few
CDR3 protein: CASSLRAGDLSYNEQFF
CDR3 DNA: TGTGCCAGCAGCCTTCGGGCGGGAGACCTCTCCTACAATGAGCAGTTCTTC

V gene: TRBV6-2/TRBV6-3
J gene: TRBJ2-1
D gene: TRBD2
clone size: NA
CDR3 protein: CASRTSGGGYNEQFF
CDR3 DNA: TGTGCCAGCAGGACTAGCGGGGGGGGCTACAATGAGCAGTTCTTC

V gene: TRBV20-1
J gene: TRBJ1-1
D gene: NA
clone size: NA
CDR3 protein: CSAGGVGKDGNTEAFF
CDR3 DNA: TGCAGTGCTGGGGGGGTGGGGAAGGATGGGAACACTGAAGCTTTCTTT

V gene: TRBV4-3
J gene: TRBJ2-3
D gene: NA
clone size: few
CDR3 protein: CASSQDSPQPFSTDTQYF
CDR3 DNA: TGCGCCAGCAGCCAAGATTCGCCACAGCCTTTTAGCACAGATACGCAGTATTTT

V gene: TRBV28
J gene: TRBJ1-1
D gene: NA
clone size: few
CDR3 protein: CASSSLWGNTEAFF
CDR3 DNA: TGTGCCAGCAGTTCGCTCTGGGGGAACACTGAAGCTTTCTTT

V gene: TRBV12-3/TRBV12-4
J gene: TRBJ1-6
D gene: NA
clone size: NA
CDR3 protein: CASSSWISSPLHF
CDR3 DNA: TGTGCCAGCAGCTCCTGGATCAGTTCACCCCTCCACTTT

V gene: TRBV5-1
J gene: TRBJ2-1
D gene: NA
clone size: NA
CDR3 protein: CASSFLQGSNEQFF
CDR3 DNA: TGCGCCAGCAGCTTTCTACAGGGTAGCAATGAGCAGTTCTTC

V gene: TRBV20-1
J gene: TRBJ2-1
D gene: TRBD1
clone size: many
CDR3 protein: CSASHGTGGLNEQFF
CDR3 DNA: TGCAGTGCTAGCCACGGGACAGGGGGCCTGAATGAGCAGTTCTTC

V gene: TRBV18
J gene: TRBJ2-7
D gene: TRBD2
clone size: many
CDR3 protein: CASSPAGGTTYEQYF
CDR3 DNA: TGTGCCAGCTCACCGGCGGGGGGTACAACCTACGAGCAGTACTTC

V gene: TRBV28
J gene: TRBJ1-5
D gene: TRBD1
clone size: NA
CDR3 protein: CASSRLIFGTALNQPQHF
CDR3 DNA: TGTGCCAGCAGTCGCTTAATATTCGGGACAGCACTCAATCAGCCCCAGCATTTT

V gene: TRBV20-1
J gene: TRBJ1-2
D gene: NA
clone size: many
CDR3 protein: CSAKQGYYSNYGYTF
CDR3 DNA: TGCAGTGCAAAACAGGGCTACTACTCTAACTATGGCTACACCTTC

V gene: TRBV20-1
J gene: TRBJ2-1
D gene: NA
clone size: many
CDR3 protein: CSARVDSEDNEQFF
CDR3 DNA: TGCAGTGCTAGAGTGGACAGCGAAGACAATGAGCAGTTCTTC

V gene: TRBV3-1
J gene: TRBJ2-3
D gene: NA
clone size: NA
CDR3 protein: CASSQVRVADTQYF
CDR3 DNA: TGTGCCAGCAGCCAAGTGCGGGTTGCAGATACGCAGTATTTT

V gene: TRBV28
J gene: TRBJ2-7
D gene: NA
clone size: few
CDR3 protein: CASHSGDVRYEQYF
CDR3 DNA: TGTGCCAGCCATTCCGGGGACGTCCGATACGAGCAGTACTTC

V gene: TRBV10-3
J gene: TRBJ1-2
D gene: TRBD1
clone size: many
CDR3 protein: CAISERQGEIGYTF
CDR3 DNA: TGTGCCATCAGTGAGCGACAGGGTGAAATTGGCTACACCTTC

V gene: TRBV4-1
J gene: TRBJ2-1
D gene: NA
clone size: NA
CDR3 protein: CASSQPGQSGSPKGFF
CDR3 DNA: TGCGCCAGCAGCCAACCTGGACAGTCCGGGTCCCCGAAAGGGTTCTTC

V gene: TRBV7-2
J gene: TRBJ2-1
D gene: TRBD2
clone size: NA
CDR3 protein: CASSPTRTSESYNEQFF
CDR3 DNA: TGTGCCAGCAGCCCCACCCGGACTAGCGAATCCTACAATGAGCAGTTCTTC

V gene: TRBV27
J gene: TRBJ2-7
D gene: NA
clone size: few
CDR3 protein: CASSLRWGNYEQYF
CDR3 DNA: TGTGCCAGCAGCCTTCGGTGGGGGAACTACGAGCAGTACTTC

V gene: TRBV3-1
J gene: TRBJ2-5
D gene: TRBD2
clone size: few
CDR3 protein: CASSQDRLAGGRRETQYF
CDR3 DNA: TGTGCCAGCAGCCAAGATCGGCTAGCGGGGGGTCGGAGGGAGACCCAGTACTTC

V gene: TRBV27
J gene: TRBJ1-2
D gene: TRBD1
clone size: NA
CDR3 protein: CAASRLMGQGVFGYTF
CDR3 DNA: TGTGCCGCCAGCAGATTAATGGGACAGGGAGTATTTGGCTACACCTTC

V gene: TRBV12-3/TRBV12-4
J gene: TRBJ1-4
D gene: NA
clone size: NA
CDR3 protein: CASSSVRGEKLFF
CDR3 DNA: TGTGCCAGCAGTTCCGTGAGAGGGGAAAAACTGTTTTTT

V gene: TRBV7-9
J gene: TRBJ2-7
D gene: TRBD1
clone size: few
CDR3 protein: CASSLQGWSTEQYF
CDR3 DNA: TGTGCCAGCAGCCTACAGGGGTGGAGTACCGAGCAGTACTTC

V gene: TRBV4-2
J gene: TRBJ2-3
D gene: TRBD2
clone size: many
CDR3 protein: CASSQEAGSGGASDTQYF
CDR3 DNA: TGTGCCAGCAGCCAAGAGGCGGGTAGCGGGGGGGCTTCAGATACGCAGTATTTT

V gene: TRBV4-3
J gene: TRBJ1-1
D gene: NA
clone size: few
CDR3 protein: CASSQDGGGDGPMNTEAFF
CDR3 DNA: TGCGCCAGCAGCCAAGATGGAGGAGGGGACGGCCCCATGAACACTGAAGCTTTCTTT

V gene: TRBV12-3/TRBV12-4
J gene: TRBJ1-2
D gene: NA
clone size: few
CDR3 protein: CASSPTAFGYTF
CDR3 DNA: TGTGCCAGCAGTCCCACGGCCTTTGGCTACACCTTC

V gene: TRBV20-1
J gene: TRBJ2-7
D gene: NA
clone size: NA
CDR3 protein: CSASLTGGTYKQYF
CDR3 DNA: TGCAGTGCTAGCTTGACAGGTGGGACCTACAAGCAGTACTTC

V gene: TRBV12-3/TRBV12-4
J gene: TRBJ1-1
D gene: NA
clone size: NA
CDR3 protein: CASSFGGPMNTEAFF
CDR3 DNA: TGTGCCAGCAGTTTCGGAGGGCCTATGAACACTGAAGCTTTCTTT

V gene: TRBV12-3/TRBV12-4
J gene: TRBJ1-2
D gene: NA
clone size: many
CDR3 protein: CASKGPWPLYGYTF
CDR3 DNA: TGTGCCAGCAAGGGACCCTGGCCACTCTATGGCTACACCTTC

V gene: TRBV9
J gene: TRBJ2-7
D gene: NA
clone size: few
CDR3 protein: CASSVAGDTFYEQYF
CDR3 DNA: TGTGCCAGCAGCGTAGCGGGAGACACTTTCTACGAGCAGTACTTC

V gene: TRBV3-1
J gene: TRBJ2-1
D gene: NA
clone size: few
CDR3 protein: CASSHIDEQFF
CDR3 DNA: TGTGCCAGCAGCCATATAGATGAGCAGTTCTTC

V gene: TRBV20-1
J gene: TRBJ1-1
D gene: NA
clone size: NA
CDR3 protein: CSASRDTGGEAFF
CDR3 DNA: TGCAGTGCTAGTCGGGACACGGGGGGTGAAGCTTTCTTT

V gene: TRBV7-2
J gene: TRBJ2-5
D gene: TRBD2
clone size: NA
CDR3 protein: CASGLNAGGHVTQYF
CDR3 DNA: TGTGCCAGCGGCTTAAATGCGGGGGGGCATGTGACCCAGTACTTC

V gene: TRBV5-1
J gene: TRBJ2-7
D gene: NA
clone size: many
CDR3 protein: CASKGVSYEQYF
CDR3 DNA: TGCGCCAGCAAGGGGGTAAGCTACGAGCAGTACTTC